The 26 T cell receptor beta chains below were found in one sample sequenced in a study of beta chain features in type 1 diabetes. Of the isolated RNA, all was reverse transcribed, and so the sequenced material was expressed TCRB transcripts. Assay: immunoSEQ multiplex PCR; the TCRdb copy retains only in-frame clones and omits some. The profile covers approximately 330,000 clones, with approximately 9.9% appearing a single time and around 0.015% taken by the ten largest. The sample taken for sequencing was naive CD4+ T cells from blood. The receptor set was obtained from a woman aged 25-40 years in good health.

In its sample, this clone was seen a few times. V usage is TRBV28 and J usage is TRBJ2-6; 7 positions match TRBD1. Trimming took 4 bases from V and 2 from J; bases not matched to a gene: 5. This CDR3 has 16 amino acids. Germline V gene lookup returns CDR1 MDHEN and CDR2 SYDVKM. CDR3 sequence (DNA): TGTGCCAGCAGTTCGGGTGACAGGGCTGGGGCCAACGTCCTGACTTTC. Its translation: CASSSGDRAGANVLTF.

This chain uses TRBV18 with TRBJ2-3; the D gene is possibly TRBD2 (5 bases). The CDR3 is 13 amino acids. Deletions cut 3 bases from V and 9 bases from J, with 13 bases between. The germline V gene encodes CDR1 KGHSH and CDR2 LQKENI. The CDR3 DNA reads as TGTGCCAGCTCACCCCCCTCGGGGTCCACGCAGTATTTT. Its translation: CASSPPSGSTQYF.

This clone was observed a few times. The chain is built from TRBV18 and TRBJ2-1, with D tentatively TRBD1 (6 bases). Germline CDR1 KGHSH, CDR2 LQKENI. CDR3 length equals 14 residues. The V gene lost 1 base and the J gene lost 4 bases, with 8 bases spanning the gap. The CDR3 is CASSPQRGYNEQFF. In DNA, the CDR3 is TGTGCCAGCTCACCACAAAGGGGGTACAATGAGCAGTTCTTC.

This clone showed up just a few times. This chain uses TRBV5-1 with TRBJ2-5; D perhaps matches TRBD2 (6 bases). CDR1 and CDR2 (germline): SGHRS, YFSETQ. V was pared by 4 bases and J by 2 bases, with 18 bases between. The CDR3 contains 16 residues. This chain's CDR3 is CASSPGVTGFQETQYF. The CDR3 DNA reads TGCGCCAGCAGCCCGGGGGTGACGGGTTTTCAAGAGACCCAGTACTTC.

This chain joins TRBV4-2 and TRBJ2-5, with 7 positions matching TRBD2. Judging by the DNA end, TRBJ2-7 fits better; the J call may be wrong. The CDR3 is 15 residues long. Germline loops: CDR1 LGHNA, CDR2 YNFKEQ. The CDR3 coding sequence is TGTGCCAGCAGCCAAGTTTCTAGCGGATACTACGAGCAGTACTTC. Its protein product is CASSQVSSGYYEQYF.

The V gene is TRBV7-9, the J gene TRBJ2-7, with D perhaps TRBD2 (5 bases). The CDR3 is 15 residues long. The germline V and J ends were trimmed by 1 base and 4 bases, with 14 bases remaining between them. Germline lookup yields CDR1 SEHNR and CDR2 FQNEAQ (reference sequence). The chain's CDR3 is CASSLDASWKYEQYF. In nucleotides, the CDR3 is TGTGCCAGCAGCTTAGACGCTAGCTGGAAGTACGAGCAGTACTTC.

This clone turned up a few times. This chain uses TRBV29-1 with TRBJ2-1, with TRBD1 matching 7 bases. Germline trimming cut 2 bases from V and 7 bases from J; bases unmatched to any gene: 8. Germline CDR1 SQVTM, CDR2 ANQGSEA. The CDR3 spans 14 residues. The CDR3 DNA follows: TGCAGCGTTGAACGGGACAGCACTGGGAATGAGCAGTTCTTC. It translates to CSVERDSTGNEQFF.

The table lists this clone with a few counts. V is TRBV19 and J is TRBJ1-2; 10 nucleotides line up with TRBD1. After removal of 4 bases from V and 4 bases from J, the junction contained 6 bases not matched to a gene. The CDR3 sequence is 15 residues long. Per germline, CDR1 LNHDA and CDR2 SQIVND (reference sequence). CDR3 bases: TGTGCCAGTAGTACCGCACGGACAGGGGGCTATGGCTACACCTTC. Protein: CASSTARTGGYGYTF.

In this sample, this clone turned up a few times. The chain links TRBV4-2 to TRBJ2-1, with 7 nucleotides matching TRBD2. The germline V gene encodes CDR1 LGHNA and CDR2 YNFKEQ. V gave up 0 bases and J gave up 9 bases; unmatched junction bases: 8. There are 15 residues in the CDR3. As DNA, the CDR3 is TGTGCCAGCAGCCAAGATCGCGGGAGTGGTGTTGAGCAGTTCTTC. Encoded protein: CASSQDRGSGVEQFF.

The V and J genes are TRBV19 and TRBJ2-1; D remains ambiguous. The CDR3 loop spans 14 amino acids. Germline CDR1 reads LNHDA; CDR2 reads SQIVND (reference sequence). V lost 6 bases and J lost 5, with 14 bases in between. The CDR3 sequence is CASRTGLVDNEQFF. For the CDR3, the DNA is TGTGCCAGTAGGACTGGCCTCGTGGACAATGAGCAGTTCTTC.

This chain uses TRBV28 with TRBJ1-1; 8 nucleotides match TRBD1. The CDR3 extends over 12 amino acids. With V trimmed by 6 bases and J by 6 bases, 3 bases remained unmatched. Germline lookup yields CDR1 MDHEN and CDR2 SYDVKM. The CDR3 sequence: CASSQGASEAFF. The DNA of the CDR3 is TGTGCCAGCAGCCAGGGGGCTTCTGAAGCTTTCTTT.

The chain recombines TRBV7-3 with TRBJ1-2; a weak D match, TRBD1 (5 bases). CDR1 is SGHTA, CDR2 FQGTGA, per germline. CDR3 size: 13 residues. V was cut by 5 bases and J by 2 bases, with 9 bases left in between. DNA of the CDR3: TGTGCCAGCAGCCCGACAGCAAACTATGGCTACACCTTC. Encoded protein: CASSPTANYGYTF. Full variable domain (rest looked up from reference TRBV7-3 and TRBJ1-2): GAGVSQTPSNKVTEKGKYVELRCDPISGHTALYWYRQSLGQGPEFLIYFQGTGAADDSGLPNDRFFAVRPEGSVSTLKIQRTERGDSAVYLCASSPTANYGYTFGSGTRLTVV.

The chain links TRBV7-2 to TRBJ2-7; D is undetermined. The CDR3 has 15 residues. Germline V gives CDR1 SGHTA, CDR2 FQGNSA. The germline V and J ends were trimmed by 1 base and 4 bases, with 14 bases remaining between them. The CDR3 sequence is CASSLVDGERYEQYF. CDR3 sequence (DNA): TGTGCCAGCAGCTTAGTGGATGGAGAGAGATACGAGCAGTACTTC.

J is TRBJ2-1 and V is TRBV29-1; no clear D gene. The germline CDR1 and CDR2 sequences are SQVTM and ANQGSEA. This CDR3 is built from 12 residues. V shed 4 bases and J shed 0 bases, with 4 bases lying between them. CDR3 nucleotide sequence: TGCAGCGTTGTTTACTCCTACAATGAGCAGTTCTTC. It yields the protein CSVVYSYNEQFF.

The genes are TRBV30 and TRBJ2-5, with 8 nucleotides matching TRBD2. This CDR3 comprises 15 residues. CDR1 is GTSNPN, CDR2 SVGIG, per germline (reference sequence). Losses at the gene ends were 4 bases for V and 6 bases for J; bases not matched to a gene: 13. The CDR3 is CAWTISGIIRQTQYF. Here the CDR3 DNA reads TGTGCCTGGACCATTAGCGGGATTATTCGGCAGACCCAGTACTTC.

This clone was seen more than once but under ten times. CDR3 DNA: TGTGCCAGCAGCTTCGGAGGGTCTCGACAAGAGACCCAGTACTTC. It encodes CASSFGGSRQETQYF. The V call is TRBV7-2, the J call TRBJ2-5; D may be TRBD2 (6 bases). V lost 3 bases, J lost 2 bases, and 13 bases lay in between. Germline assignment: CDR1 SGHTA and CDR2 FQGNSA. The CDR3 has 15 residues.

The chain uses TRBV19 and TRBJ1-5, with D perhaps matching TRBD1 (5 bases). V lost 5 bases, J lost 7 bases, and 6 bases lay in between. Germline values: CDR1 LNHDA, CDR2 SQIVND (reference sequence). The CDR3 sequence is 11 residues long. The CDR3 DNA follows: TGTGCCAGTAGTCAGGGCCAGCCCCAGCATTTT. This translates into CASSQGQPQHF. The full variable domain, rest sourced from reference TRBV19 and TRBJ1-5, is DGGITQSPKYLFRKEGQNVTLSCEQNLNHDAMYWYRQDPGQGLRLIYYSQIVNDFQKGDIAEGYSVSREKKESFPLTVTSAQKNPTAFYLCASSQGQPQHFGDGTRLSIL.

The J gene is TRBJ2-7, the V gene TRBV18, with 7 positions matching TRBD2. CDR1 is KGHSH and CDR2 is LQKENI in the germline V gene. V lost 3 bases to trimming and J lost 2 bases; unmatched junction nucleotides: 1. The CDR3 is 13 residues long. The CDR3 is CASSPGTTYEQYF. The CDR3 coding sequence is TGTGCCAGCTCACCGGGGACTACCTACGAGCAGTACTTC.

The gene calls are TRBV6-4 and TRBJ1-3, with a tentative D call TRBD1 (5 bases). CDR3 size: 17 residues. Trimming removed 0 bases from V and 0 bases from J, with 12 bases in between. Germline V CDR1 and CDR2: MRHNA, SNTAGT. Written as DNA, the CDR3 is TGTGCCAGCAGTGACTCTCCCAGGGTGAGCTCTGGAAACACCATATATTTT. Translated, it gives CASSDSPRVSSGNTIYF.

This chain joins TRBV6-5 and TRBJ2-5; 9 positions match TRBD2. This CDR3 comprises 14 residues. The V segment lost 7 bases and the J segment 11 bases; nucleotides outside the gene matches: 14. Germline assignment: CDR1 MNHEY and CDR2 SVGAGI. The CDR3 loop reads CASTPPGSGSIQYF. In DNA, the CDR3 is TGTGCCAGCACCCCCCCTGGTAGCGGGAGTATTCAGTACTTC.

This chain joins TRBV6-1 and TRBJ1-3; D is undetermined. Trimming removed 4 bases at V and 2 bases at J, with 15 bases between. CDR1 and CDR2 from the germline V gene are MNHNS and SASEGT. The length of the CDR3 is 16 residues. The CDR3 sequence: CASSVAGRLPGNTIYF. As DNA, the CDR3 is TGTGCCAGCAGTGTCGCCGGGAGGCTTCCTGGAAACACCATATATTTT.

The chain uses TRBV6-5 and TRBJ2-1, with 10 bases that match TRBD2. This CDR3 has 14 residues. V trimming: 9 bases; J trimming: 4 bases; junction bases outside the gene matches: 6. The germline CDR1 and CDR2 sequences are MNHEY and SVGAGI. CDR3 in DNA: TGTGCCAGTACTAGCGGGACGCTGTACAATGAGCAGTTCTTC. Protein: CASTSGTLYNEQFF.

This clone was seen a few times. Additional DNA sequences in this sample encode the identical CDR3. V usage is TRBV28 and J usage is TRBJ1-2; weak D call: TRBD1 (6 bases). The CDR3 extends over 13 amino acids. Looked up from germline, CDR1 is MDHEN and CDR2 is SYDVKM. V was pared by 5 bases and J by 2 bases, with 9 bases between. In DNA form, the CDR3 reads TGTGCCAGCAGTCTCAGGGGAAACTATGGCTACACCTTC. This encodes CASSLRGNYGYTF.

V usage is TRBV7-2 and J usage is TRBJ2-2; TRBD2 might be the D (5 bases). Per germline, CDR1 SGHTA and CDR2 FQGNSA. CDR3 length equals 18 residues. V lost 1 base to trimming and J lost 1 base, with 16 bases between them. CDR3 residues: CASSLVGLGRENTGELFF. As DNA, the CDR3 is TGTGCCAGCAGCTTAGTCGGTCTGGGTCGGGAGAACACCGGGGAGCTGTTTTTT.

The V call is TRBV13, the J call TRBJ2-7; 9 nucleotides line up with TRBD1. The CDR3 is 15 amino acids. CDR1 is PRHDT and CDR2 is FYEKMQ in the germline V gene (reference sequence). J lost 0 bases, V lost 5 bases, and 5 bases had no gene match. This CDR3 reads CASSRDRESSYEQYF. The CDR3 nucleotides read TGTGCCAGCAGCCGGGACAGGGAAAGCTCCTACGAGCAGTACTTC.

This clone was counted a few times. This sequence joins TRBV5-6 and TRBJ2-1; TRBD1 agrees at 11 bases. V trimming: 0 bases; J trimming: 6 bases; junction bases outside the gene matches: 2. The CDR3 runs to 15 residues. The germline CDR1 and CDR2 sequences are SGHDT and YYEEEE. The CDR3 reads CASSLAGTGGNEQFF. Here the CDR3 DNA reads TGTGCCAGCAGCTTGGCCGGGACAGGGGGCAATGAGCAGTTCTTC.